The 9 T cell receptor beta chains below all came from one sample that was sequenced in a study of T cell responses to AZD1222 COVID-19 vaccine. The table came from immunoSEQ multiplex PCR; TCRdb's copy has only in-frame clones and leaves some out. This table holds fewer than 90,000 clones, approximately 90% found once. Material: peripheral blood, obtained 28 days after the second AZD1222 dose. The receptors stem from an adult who received the AZD1222 COVID-19 vaccine.

The J gene is TRBJ2-1, the V gene TRBV5-5, with 9 nucleotides matching TRBD1. V was clipped by 3 bases and J by 3 bases; unmatched bases: 4. The CDR3 extends over 15 amino acids. Germline CDR1 and CDR2: SGHKS and YYEKEE (reference sequence). CDR3 bases: TGTGCCAGCAGCTCCGGGACAGGGATCTACAATGAGCAGTTCTTC. It translates to CASSSGTGIYNEQFF.

This clone was picked up one time. The chain combines TRBV19 with TRBJ2-3, with TRBD2 matching 10 bases. CDR3 size: 15 residues. The V gene end was trimmed by 4 bases and the J gene end by 8 bases; junction bases not matched to a gene: 9. Germline assignment: CDR1 LNHDA and CDR2 SQIVND (reference sequence). CDR3 in amino acids: CASSTWLAGVGTQYF. CDR3 DNA: TGTGCCAGTAGTACCTGGCTAGCGGGGGTAGGTACGCAGTATTTT.

The chain carries TRBV19 and TRBJ1-2; the D gene is possibly TRBD1 (5 bases). CDR1 and CDR2 (germline): LNHDA, SQIVND (reference sequence). V was pared by 10 bases and J by 8 bases, with 20 bases between. The CDR3 loop spans 13 amino acids. CDR3 coding DNA: TGTGCCACCAGGGAGAGAACTGTTTACGGCTACACCTTC. Translated, it gives CATRERTVYGYTF.

This clone was detected only once. The chain links TRBV7-9 to TRBJ1-4; 8 bases fit TRBD1. CDR3 size: 15 residues. Looked up from germline, CDR1 is SEHNR and CDR2 is FQNEAQ (reference sequence). J was trimmed by 3 bases and V by 2 bases; bases with no gene match: 2. CDR3 residues: CASSLQGAANEKLFF. The CDR3 DNA sequence: TGTGCCAGCAGCTTACAGGGGGCGGCTAATGAAAAACTGTTTTTT.

V usage is TRBV7-8 and J usage is TRBJ1-2, with D maybe TRBD1 (6 bases). The V end lost 5 bases, the J end lost 5 bases, and 15 bases lay between the germline ends. The CDR3 is 14 amino acids. CDR1 is SGHVS, CDR2 FQNEAQ, per germline. The CDR3 DNA follows: TGTGCCAGCAGCCTCGGGGGGCCATCATATGGCTACACCTTC. It is translated as CASSLGGPSYGYTF. The complete variable domain, with remaining parts taken from reference TRBV7-8 and TRBJ1-2, reads GAGVSQSPRYKVAKRGQDVALRCDPISGHVSLFWYQQALGQGPEFLTYFQNEAQLDKSGLPSDRFFAERPEGSVSTLKIQRTQQEDSAVYLCASSLGGPSYGYTFGSGTRLTVV.

V gene TRBV6-2 or TRBV6-3 combines with J gene TRBJ2-7, with 9 bases lining up with TRBD1. Germline lookup yields CDR1 MNHEY and CDR2 SVGEGT. The CDR3 spans 15 residues. V lost 5 bases to trimming and J lost 5 bases; unmatched junction nucleotides: 10. CDR3 bases: TGTGCCAGCAGTACCTACAGGGGGCGAAGCGACGAGCAGTACTTC. Protein product: CASSTYRGRSDEQYF.

The V call is TRBV5-5, the J call TRBJ1-1; D not resolved. CDR3 length: 13 amino acids. The germline V and J ends were trimmed by 2 bases and 6 bases, with 11 bases remaining between them. Germline CDR1 SGHKS, CDR2 YYEKEE (reference sequence). The CDR3 sequence is CASSFNGEAEAFF. The DNA for the CDR3 is TGTGCCAGCAGCTTCAACGGGGAGGCTGAAGCTTTCTTT. The complete variable domain, with remaining parts taken from reference TRBV5-5 and TRBJ1-1, reads DAGVTQSPTHLIKTRGQQVTLRCSPISGHKSVSWYQQVLGQGPQFIFQYYEKEERGRGNFPDRFSARQFPNYSSELNVNALLLGDSALYLCASSFNGEAEAFFGQGTRLTVV.

The gene calls are TRBV3-1 (or the pseudogene TRBV3-2) and TRBJ1-6; D ambiguous. The V gene's germline CDR1 is LGHDT and CDR2 YNNKEL (reference sequence). V lost 0 bases, J lost 2 bases, and 8 bases lay in between. This CDR3 is built from 16 residues. The CDR3 coding sequence is TGTGCCAGCAGCCAAGAAATGGTGGCCTATAATTCACCCCTCCACTTT. Translating it yields CASSQEMVAYNSPLHF.

In DNA form, the CDR3 reads TGTGCCAGCAACTACGGGACAGACTATGGCTACACCTTC. It encodes CASNYGTDYGYTF. V usage is TRBV2 and J usage is TRBJ1-2; 7 bases match TRBD1. This CDR3 has 13 amino acids. The junction had 5 bases not matched to a gene; V was cut back by 7 bases and J by 3 bases. In germline, CDR1 is SNHLY, CDR2 FYNNEI.